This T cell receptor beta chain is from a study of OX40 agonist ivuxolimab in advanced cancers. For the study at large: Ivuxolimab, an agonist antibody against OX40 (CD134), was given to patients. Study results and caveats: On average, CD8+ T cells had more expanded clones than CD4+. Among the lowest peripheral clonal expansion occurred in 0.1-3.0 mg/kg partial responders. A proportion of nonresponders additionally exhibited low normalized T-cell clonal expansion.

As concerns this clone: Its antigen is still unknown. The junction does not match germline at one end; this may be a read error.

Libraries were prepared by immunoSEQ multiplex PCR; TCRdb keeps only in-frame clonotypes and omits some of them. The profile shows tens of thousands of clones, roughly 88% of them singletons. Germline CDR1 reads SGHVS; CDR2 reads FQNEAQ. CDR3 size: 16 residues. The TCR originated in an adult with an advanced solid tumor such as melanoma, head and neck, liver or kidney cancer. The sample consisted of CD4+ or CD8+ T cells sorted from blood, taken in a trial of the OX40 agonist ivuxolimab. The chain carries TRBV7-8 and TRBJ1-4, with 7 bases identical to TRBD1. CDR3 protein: CASSLVGQSTNEKLFF. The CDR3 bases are TGTGCCAGCAGTTTAGTGGGACAGTCAACTAATGAAAAACTGTTTTTT.